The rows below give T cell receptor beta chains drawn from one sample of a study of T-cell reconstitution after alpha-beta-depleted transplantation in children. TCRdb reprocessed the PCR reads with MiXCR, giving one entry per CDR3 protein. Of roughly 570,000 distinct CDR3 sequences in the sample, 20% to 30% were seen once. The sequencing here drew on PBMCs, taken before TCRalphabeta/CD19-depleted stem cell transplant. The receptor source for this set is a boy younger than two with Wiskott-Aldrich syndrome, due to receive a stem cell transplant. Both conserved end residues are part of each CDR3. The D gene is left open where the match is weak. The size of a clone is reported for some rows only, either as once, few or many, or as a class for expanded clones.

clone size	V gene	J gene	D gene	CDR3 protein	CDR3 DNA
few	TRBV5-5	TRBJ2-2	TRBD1	CASSSWTGGDSKTGELFF	TGTGCCAGCAGCTCCTGGACAGGGGGTGATTCGAAGACCGGGGAGCTGTTTTTT
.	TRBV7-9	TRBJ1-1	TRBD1	CASSARGQSTEAFF	TGTGCCAGCAGCGCGAGGGGGCAGAGCACTGAAGCTTTCTTT
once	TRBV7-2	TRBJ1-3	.	CASSPSVGYTIYF	TGTGCCAGCAGCCCATCTGTAGGATACACCATATATTTT
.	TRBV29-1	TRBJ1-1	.	CSADSRLGTEAFF	TGCAGCGCGGACAGCCGGCTGGGCACTGAAGCTTTCTTT
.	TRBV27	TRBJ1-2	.	CASSLSIGGGYTF	TGTGCCAGCAGTTTATCGATTGGTGGGGGCTACACCTTC
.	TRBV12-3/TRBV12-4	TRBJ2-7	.	CASRRRPYEQYF	TGTGCCAGCAGGAGACGGCCCTACGAGCAGTACTTC
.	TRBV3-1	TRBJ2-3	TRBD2	CASSRVSGRAKDTQYF	TGTGCCAGCAGCCGAGTTAGCGGGAGGGCCAAAGATACGCAGTATTTT
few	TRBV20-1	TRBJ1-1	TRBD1	CSADWTGSTEAFF	TGCAGTGCTGACTGGACAGGGTCAACTGAAGCTTTCTTT
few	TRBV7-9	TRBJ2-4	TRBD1	CASSVSGGGNIQYF	TGTGCCAGCAGCGTCTCAGGGGGCGGGAACATTCAGTACTTC
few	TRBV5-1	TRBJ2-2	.	CASSLLNGITGELFF	TGCGCCAGCAGCTTGCTCAACGGAATCACCGGGGAGCTGTTTTTT
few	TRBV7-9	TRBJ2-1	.	CASSLGGSYGDEQFF	TGTGCCAGCAGCTTAGGGGGCTCCTACGGGGATGAGCAGTTCTTC
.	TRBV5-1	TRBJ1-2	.	CASSSSRETTYTGYTF	TGCGCCAGCAGCTCCTCCAGAGAGACAACGTATACTGGCTACACCTTC
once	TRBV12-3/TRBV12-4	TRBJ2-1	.	CASSLWLSRQSDEQFF	TGTGCCAGCAGTCTATGGCTATCCCGGCAGAGCGATGAGCAGTTCTTC
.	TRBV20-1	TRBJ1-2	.	CSARITVNYGYTF	TGCAGTGCCCGCATAACGGTGAACTATGGCTACACCTTC
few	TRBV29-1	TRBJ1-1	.	CSVIRQGKNTEAFF	TGCAGCGTCATACGTCAAGGAAAGAACACTGAAGCTTTCTTT
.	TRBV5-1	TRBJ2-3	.	CASNTGLGTDTQYF	TGCGCCAGCAACACAGGGTTGGGCACAGATACGCAGTATTTT
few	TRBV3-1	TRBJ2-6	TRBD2	CASSHGGLADHNSGANVLTF	TGTGCCAGCAGCCACGGTGGACTAGCGGACCATAACTCTGGGGCCAACGTCCTGACTTTC
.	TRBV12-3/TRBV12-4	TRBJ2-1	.	CASSLFGPYNEQFF	TGTGCCAGCAGCCTATTCGGTCCCTACAATGAGCAGTTCTTC
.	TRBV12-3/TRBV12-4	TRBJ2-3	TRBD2	CASSSLAGARSQYF	TGTGCCAGCAGTTCTCTAGCGGGAGCCCGGTCGCAGTATTTT
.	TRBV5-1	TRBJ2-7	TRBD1	CASSPTGTGDYEQYF	TGCGCCAGCAGCCCCACCGGGACAGGGGACTACGAGCAGTACTTC
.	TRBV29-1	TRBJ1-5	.	CSVGGGGQPQHF	TGCAGCGTTGGAGGAGGGGGTCAGCCCCAGCATTTT
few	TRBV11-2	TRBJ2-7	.	CASTDLPKGHLEQYF	TGTGCCAGCACTGACCTGCCCAAAGGACATCTCGAGCAGTACTTC
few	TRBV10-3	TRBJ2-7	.	CAISVAESSYEQYF	TGTGCCATCAGTGTAGCGGAAAGCTCCTACGAGCAGTACTTC
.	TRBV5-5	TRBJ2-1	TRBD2	CASSSRLAWDNEQFF	TGTGCCAGCAGCTCCCGACTAGCGTGGGACAATGAGCAGTTCTTC
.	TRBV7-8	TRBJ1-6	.	CASSLHGANSPLHF	TGTGCCAGCAGCTTACACGGGGCTAATTCACCCCTCCACTTT
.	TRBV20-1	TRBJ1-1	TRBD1	CSARQGALMNTEAFF	TGCAGTGCTAGACAGGGGGCATTGATGAACACTGAAGCTTTCTTT
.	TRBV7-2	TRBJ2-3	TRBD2	CASSFKTSHLANTQYF	TGTGCCAGCAGCTTCAAGACTAGCCATCTAGCAAATACGCAGTATTTT
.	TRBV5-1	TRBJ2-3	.	CASSLAWASDMTDTQYF	TGCGCCAGCAGCTTGGCCTGGGCTAGCGATATGACAGATACGCAGTATTTT
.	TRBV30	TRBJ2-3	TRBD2	CAWSASGIRTDTQYF	TGTGCCTGGAGTGCCAGCGGGATAAGAACAGATACGCAGTATTTT
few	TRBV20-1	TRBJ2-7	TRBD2	CSARDSGTSGIEQYF	TGCAGTGCTAGAGATTCCGGGACTAGCGGAATAGAGCAGTACTTC
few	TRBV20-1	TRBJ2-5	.	CSARLAHQETQYF	TGCAGTGCTAGGTTGGCGCACCAAGAGACCCAGTACTTC
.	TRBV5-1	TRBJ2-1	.	CASSSTRDSYNEQFF	TGCGCCAGCAGCTCCACCCGGGACTCCTACAATGAGCAGTTCTTC
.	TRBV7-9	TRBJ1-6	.	CASSISSGMSGSPLHF	TGTGCCAGCAGCATATCATCCGGGATGAGCGGTTCACCCCTCCACTTT
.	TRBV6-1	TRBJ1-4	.	CASSEPASREKLFF	TGTGCCAGCAGTGAGCCCGCGTCGCGGGAAAAACTGTTTTTT
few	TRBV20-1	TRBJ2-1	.	CSAARVGGSYNEQFF	TGCAGTGCCGCCCGGGTAGGGGGCTCCTACAATGAGCAGTTCTTC
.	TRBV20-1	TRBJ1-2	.	CSASAGSLYGYTF	TGCAGTGCTAGCGCGGGTTCCCTCTATGGCTACACCTTC
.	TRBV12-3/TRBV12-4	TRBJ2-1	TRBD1	CASSFGQGFDEQFF	TGTGCCAGCAGTTTCGGACAGGGTTTTGATGAGCAGTTCTTC
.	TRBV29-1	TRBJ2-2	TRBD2	CSVLGTRGNTGELFF	TGCAGCGTCCTCGGGACTAGGGGGAACACCGGGGAGCTGTTTTTT
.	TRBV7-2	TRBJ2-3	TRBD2	CASSISGSGKDTQYF	TGTGCCAGCAGCATTAGCGGGAGCGGGAAAGATACGCAGTATTTT
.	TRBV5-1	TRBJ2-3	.	CASSFAGSNTQYF	TGCGCCAGCAGCTTTGCCGGGTCAAATACGCAGTATTTT
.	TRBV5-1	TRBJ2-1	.	CASSRVLADGEQFF	TGCGCCAGCAGCCGCGTACTCGCGGACGGGGAGCAGTTCTTC
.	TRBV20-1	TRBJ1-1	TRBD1	CSPRQGRDTEAFF	TGCAGTCCCAGACAGGGACGGGACACTGAAGCTTTCTTT
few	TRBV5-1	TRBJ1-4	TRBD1	CASSPQGGTNEKLFF	TGCGCCAGCAGCCCCCAGGGGGGGACTAATGAAAAACTGTTTTTT
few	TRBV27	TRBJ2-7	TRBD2	CASSFSSGGNEQYF	TGTGCCAGCAGTTTCAGTTCGGGAGGGAACGAGCAGTACTTC
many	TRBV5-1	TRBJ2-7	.	CASTPTGTPYEQYF	TGCGCCAGCACCCCGACAGGGACTCCCTACGAGCAGTACTTC
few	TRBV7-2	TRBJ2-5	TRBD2	CASSSGTSLQETQYF	TGTGCCAGCAGCTCGGGGACTAGTCTACAAGAGACCCAGTACTTC
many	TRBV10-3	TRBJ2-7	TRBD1	CAIRGQGVFHEQYF	TGTGCCATCAGAGGACAGGGAGTTTTCCACGAGCAGTACTTC
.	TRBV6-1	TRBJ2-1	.	CASRRTGVRNEQFF	TGTGCCAGCAGACGGACGGGGGTCAGAAATGAGCAGTTCTTC
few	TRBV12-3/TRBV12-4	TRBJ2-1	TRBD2	CASSALAGPYNEQFF	TGTGCCAGCAGTGCGCTAGCGGGACCTTACAATGAGCAGTTCTTC
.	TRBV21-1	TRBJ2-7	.	CAGEWPQYF	TGTGCCGGGGAATGGCCACAGTACTTC
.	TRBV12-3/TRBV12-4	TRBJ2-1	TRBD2	CASTPGGSSYNEQFF	TGTGCCAGCACCCCCGGCGGGAGCTCCTACAATGAGCAGTTCTTC
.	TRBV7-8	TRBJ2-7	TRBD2	CASSVSGRTDFYEQYF	TGTGCCAGCAGCGTAAGCGGGAGGACAGACTTCTACGAGCAGTACTTC
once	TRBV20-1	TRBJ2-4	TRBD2	CSASGLAAAKNIQYF	TGCAGTGCTAGTGGTCTAGCGGCAGCCAAAAACATTCAGTACTTC